The TCR beta chain described here comes from a study of prognosis after radiotherapy for stage I lung cancer. Turning to the study itself: More than eleven cases involved newly diagnosed primary stage I lung tumors, and five involved oligometastatic NSCLC subsequent to surgical resection of the primary tumor. Study-wide findings and caveats: A determination of whether the expanded TCR clones were tumor-specific was not made.

Template was genomic DNA; TCR beta CDR3 amplified in two multiplex PCR rounds. The first round of PCR was done with primers that matched each TRBV and TRBJ gene. TCRdb called the multiplex PCR reads again in MiXCR, with one record for every CDR3 protein. The sample contains tens of thousands of distinct CDR3 sequences, roughly 37% of which appear only once. Many counts were recorded for this clonotype. The antigen is undetermined. The trim removed 0 bases at V and 0 bases at J, leaving 9 bases unmatched. Germline-derived CDR1 and CDR2 are DFQATT and SNEGSKA (reference sequence). CDR3 length equals 18 residues.

The source material was PBMCs, sampled before or after stereotactic body radiation therapy (not recorded which). J is TRBJ1-4 and V is TRBV20-1; 8 bases are a match to TRBD1. The TCR was taken from a donor over 45 with non-small cell lung cancer. DNA of the CDR3: TGCAGTGCTAGAGACTGGCTCGGACAGGGAGCAACTAATGAAAAACTGTTTTTT. Translating gives CSARDWLGQGATNEKLFF.